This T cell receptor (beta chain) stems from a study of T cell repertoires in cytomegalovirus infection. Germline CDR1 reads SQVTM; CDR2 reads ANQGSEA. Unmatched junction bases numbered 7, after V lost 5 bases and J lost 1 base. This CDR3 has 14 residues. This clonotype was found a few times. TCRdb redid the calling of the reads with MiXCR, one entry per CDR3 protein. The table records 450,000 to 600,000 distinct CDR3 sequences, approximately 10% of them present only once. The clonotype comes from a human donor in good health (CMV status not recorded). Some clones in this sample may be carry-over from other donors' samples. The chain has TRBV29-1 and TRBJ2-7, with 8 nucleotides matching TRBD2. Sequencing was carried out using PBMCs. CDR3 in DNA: TGCAGCGTTCTACTAGCGGTCCCTTCCTACGAGCAGTACTTC. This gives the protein CSVLLAVPSYEQYF.